This T cell receptor beta chain came from a study of chemoradiotherapy in HPV16-positive cancers. Broader study findings: Candidate HPV-specific clones and E7-related TCR motifs grew in tumor during treatment.

The method was immunoSEQ multiplex PCR; TCRdb's version includes in-frame clones alone and lacks a portion of them. Here the sample spans fewer than 40,000 clones, about 82% being singletons. The V gene's germline CDR1 is SGHRS and CDR2 YFSETQ. Trimming shortened V by 1 base and J by 5 bases, and 8 bases separated the two germline ends. The CDR3 is made up of 13 amino acids. A remark on this clone: Its target is unknown.

The sequencing here drew on blood, taken from a patient who underwent chemoradiotherapy. The chain links TRBV5-1 to TRBJ2-3, with no clear D. This TCR derives from a human donor with HPV-associated anogenital cancer. This CDR3 is CASSLMGQDTQYF. The DNA of the CDR3 is TGCGCCAGCAGCTTGATGGGTCAAGATACGCAGTATTTT.